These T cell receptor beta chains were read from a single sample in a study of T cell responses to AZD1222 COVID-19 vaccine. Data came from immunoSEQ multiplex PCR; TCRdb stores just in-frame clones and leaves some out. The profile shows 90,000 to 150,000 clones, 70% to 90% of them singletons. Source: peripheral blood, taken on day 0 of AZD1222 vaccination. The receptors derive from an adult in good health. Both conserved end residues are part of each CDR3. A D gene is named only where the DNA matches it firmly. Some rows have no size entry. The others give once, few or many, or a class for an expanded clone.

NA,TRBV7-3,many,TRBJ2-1,CASSLIGSPSSYNEQFF,TGTGCCAGCAGCTTAATCGGTAGCCCCAGCTCCTACAATGAGCAGTTCTTC
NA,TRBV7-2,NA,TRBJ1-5,CASSLGRAQPQHF,TGTGCCAGCAGCTTAGGCCGGGCTCAGCCCCAGCATTTT
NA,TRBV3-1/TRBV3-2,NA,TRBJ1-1,CASSQGGGVEAFF,TGTGCCAGCAGCCAAGGAGGGGGGGTTGAAGCTTTCTTT
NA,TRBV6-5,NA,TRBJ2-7,CASRHDRPSYEQYF,TGTGCCAGCAGACACGACAGGCCCTCCTACGAGCAGTACTTC
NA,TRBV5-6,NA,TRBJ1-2,CASSLSRSHYGYTF,TGTGCCAGCAGCTTGTCCAGGAGCCACTATGGCTACACCTTC
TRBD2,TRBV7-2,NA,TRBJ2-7,CASSLYGLAGAGSSYEQYF,TGTGCCAGCAGCTTATACGGGCTAGCGGGGGCCGGAAGCTCCTACGAGCAGTACTTC
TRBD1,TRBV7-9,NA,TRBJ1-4,CASSPSRDRVREEKLFF,TGTGCCAGCAGCCCCTCCCGGGACAGGGTCCGGGAGGAAAAACTGTTTTTT
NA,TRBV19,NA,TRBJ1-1,CASSRRGPGTEAFF,TGTGCCAGTAGCCGCCGGGGGCCGGGCACTGAAGCTTTCTTT
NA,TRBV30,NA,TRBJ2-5,CAWCRGPGDGETQYF,TGTGCCTGGTGCCGGGGGCCGGGAGATGGAGAGACCCAGTACTTC
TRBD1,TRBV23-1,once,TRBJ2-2,CASSPHRGTGNTGELFF,TGCGCCAGCAGTCCCCACCGGGGGACAGGCAACACCGGGGAGCTGTTTTTT
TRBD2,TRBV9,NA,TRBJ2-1,CASSARRTSGGYNEQFF,TGTGCCAGCAGCGCCAGGAGGACTAGCGGGGGGTACAATGAGCAGTTCTTC
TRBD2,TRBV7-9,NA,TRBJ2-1,CASSLGTSGDNEQFF,TGTGCCAGCAGCCTCGGGACTAGCGGGGATAATGAGCAGTTCTTC
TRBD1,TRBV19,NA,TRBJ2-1,CASLSPGTGKNEQFF,TGTGCCAGCCTATCTCCCGGGACAGGGAAGAATGAGCAGTTCTTC
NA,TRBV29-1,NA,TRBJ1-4,CSVASSNEKLFF,TGCAGCGTTGCGTCTAGTAATGAAAAACTGTTTTTT
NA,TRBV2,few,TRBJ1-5,CASSPRDGAYSNQPQHF,TGTGCCAGCAGCCCGAGAGACGGAGCATATAGCAATCAGCCCCAGCATTTT
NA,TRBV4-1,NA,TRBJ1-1,CASSQDRTEAFF,TGCGCCAGCAGCCAAGACCGTACTGAAGCTTTCTTT
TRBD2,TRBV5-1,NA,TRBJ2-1,CASSPVLADEQFF,TGCGCCAGCAGCCCGGTACTAGCGGATGAGCAGTTCTTC
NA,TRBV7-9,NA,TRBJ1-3,CASSLTDRDTLDSGNTIYF,TGTGCCAGCAGCTTAACTGACCGGGACACCCTCGACTCTGGAAACACCATATATTTT
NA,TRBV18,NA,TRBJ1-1,CASSPRAGKNTEAFF,TGTGCCAGCTCACCACGGGCAGGAAAGAACACTGAAGCTTTCTTT
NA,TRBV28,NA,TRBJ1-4,CASSLYPLGGNEKLFF,TGTGCCAGCAGTTTATACCCGCTGGGAGGTAATGAAAAACTGTTTTTT
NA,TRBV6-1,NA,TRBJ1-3,CASSEARFTGSLSGNTIYF,TGTGCCAGCAGTGAAGCACGTTTCACGGGGAGTCTTTCTGGAAACACCATATATTTT
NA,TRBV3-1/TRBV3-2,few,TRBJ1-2,CASSQQGGRDFGYGYTF,TGTGCCAGCAGCCAACAGGGTGGGCGAGACTTCGGCTATGGCTACACCTTC
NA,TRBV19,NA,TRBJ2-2,CASKPGALDTGELFF,TGTGCCAGCAAACCGGGGGCGCTGGACACCGGGGAGCTGTTTTTT
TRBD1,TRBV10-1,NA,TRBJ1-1,CASSESISTGGFGTEAFF,TGCGCCAGCAGTGAGTCGATTTCCACAGGGGGCTTCGGCACTGAAGCTTTCTTT